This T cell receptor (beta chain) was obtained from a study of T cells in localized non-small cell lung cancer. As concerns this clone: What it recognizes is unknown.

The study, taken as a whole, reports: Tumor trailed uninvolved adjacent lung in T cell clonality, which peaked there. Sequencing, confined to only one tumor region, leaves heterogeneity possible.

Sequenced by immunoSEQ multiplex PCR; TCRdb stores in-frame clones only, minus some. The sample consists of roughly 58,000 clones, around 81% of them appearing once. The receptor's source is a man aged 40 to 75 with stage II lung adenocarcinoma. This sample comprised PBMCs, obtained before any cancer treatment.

CDR3 DNA: TGTGCCAGCAGCGAATACGACAGGGTGAACACTGAAGCTTTCTTT. Translation gives CASSEYDRVNTEAFF. This chain uses TRBV7-9 with TRBJ1-1; 7 bases are shared with TRBD1. This CDR3 contains 15 residues. Germline lookup yields CDR1 SEHNR and CDR2 FQNEAQ (reference sequence). The trim removed 5 bases at V and 0 bases at J, leaving 6 bases unmatched.